This T cell receptor beta chain was recorded in a study of CD8 T cells in Susac syndrome. V dropped 1 base and J dropped 8 bases, with 14 bases sitting between them. Germline loops: CDR1 LGHDT, CDR2 YNNKEL (reference sequence). The CDR3 consists of 14 residues. Age- and sex-matched healthy donors served as the control group. The authors negatively isolated CD8+ and CD4+ T cells and FACS-enriched TEMRA cells. Random hexamers were used to reverse transcribe an amount of roughly 0.45 to 1 ug RNA. TCRdb reanalysed the immunoSEQ multiplex PCR reads using MiXCR and keeps one entry per CDR3 protein. The table lists 150,000 to 200,000 distinct CDR3 sequences, just under 95% of them singletons, with 0.12% to 0.15% in the top ten.

V gene TRBV3-1 combines with J gene TRBJ1-2, with D perhaps matching TRBD1 (5 bases). This sequence was found in a human donor in good health. Sequencing input: CD4+ T cells from PBMCs. The CDR3 DNA reads as TGTGCCAGCAGCCAAGCTTCCCCAGGGAGGGGCTACACCTTC. This translates into CASSQASPGRGYTF.